This T cell receptor (beta chain) came from a study of patients and donors after allogeneic stem cell transplantation. J lost 0 bases, V lost 2 bases, and 5 bases had no gene match. There are 17 residues in the CDR3. Germline CDR1 reads MNHNY; CDR2 reads SVGAGI (reference sequence). Using its own MiXCR run on the RT-PCR reads, TCRdb lists one record per CDR3 protein. The table lists about 160,000 distinct CDR3 sequences, approximately 40% of them singletons. Sequencing was done on a sample of blood, either unsorted or a sorted T cell fraction (not recorded which). The receptor was derived from a human donor who was either an allogeneic HSCT recipient or a stem cell or donor lymphocyte infusion donor (not recorded which). It is not recorded whose cells these are; they may come from a transplant donor. The chain uses TRBV6-6 and TRBJ2-2; 8 nucleotides match TRBD1. CDR3 in amino acids: CASSYPRQGSNTGELFF. The CDR3, as DNA: TGTGCCAGCAGTTACCCACGACAGGGGTCGAACACCGGGGAGCTGTTTTTT.